The sequence of this TCR beta chain was determined in a study of neurological immune-mediated disorders. Every sequencing run drew on 15-18 subjects and yielded over 160 million TCR-beta sequences. Each CDR3 protein is one row after TCRdb ran MiXCR on the 5' RACE reads. The data hold 84,000 or so distinct CDR3 sequences, with around 4% observed a single time. Many counts were recorded for this clonotype. The antigen remains undetermined. This CDR3 is built from 15 residues. V gave up 2 bases and J gave up 6 bases; unmatched junction bases: 9. The V gene's germline CDR1 is SGHRS and CDR2 YFSETQ. Study results and caveats: The phylogenetic placement of 18 of 34 multiple sclerosis patients' repertoires in one related-CDR3 cluster constitutes a possible signature. The absence of any CDR3 amino acid sequence shared by expanded clones across subjects suggests that repertoires were private in all groups.

The time point is: longitudinal time-point 3. 2 million unsorted PBMCs were stored in RNAlater at -80 °C before RNA extraction. The TCR comes from a woman aged 55-69 years with multiple sclerosis. The sequenced sample consisted of PBMCs. J is TRBJ2-7 and V is TRBV5-1, with TRBD1 matching over 9 bases. CDR3 protein: CASSFPGQGPGEQYF. The CDR3 nucleotides read TGCGCCAGCAGCTTTCCGGGACAGGGACCGGGCGAGCAGTACTTC.